This T cell receptor (beta chain) was captured by sequencing in a study of blood T cell repertoires in COVID-19. Study context: Sites in the United States, Italy and Spain provided acute and convalescent COVID-19 samples. Sample material is recorded as cDNA or gDNA derived from T cells, B-cell-depleted T cells, or PBMCs.

The germline V gene has CDR1 SGDLS and CDR2 YYNGEE. The length of the CDR3 is 15 residues. V gave up 0 bases and J gave up 1 base, with 10 bases separating them. The age range of participants was about 18 to 89 years, with residence in about two dozen US areas. The repertoire was sequenced with immunoSEQ multiplex PCR; TCRdb's copy has only in-frame clones and lacks some. This sample has 300,000 to 400,000 clones; 85% to 90% occur once, and the top ten carry approximately 1%. The receptor was isolated from a man aged 18 to 30 who had recovered from COVID-19. J is TRBJ2-5 and V is TRBV9; a weak D match, TRBD2 (5 bases). Sequencing input: PBMCs or T cells enriched from blood (not recorded which). The CDR3 DNA is TGTGCCAGCAGCGTAGTGGGCGGACTCCAAGAGACCCAGTACTTC. Its protein is CASSVVGGLQETQYF.